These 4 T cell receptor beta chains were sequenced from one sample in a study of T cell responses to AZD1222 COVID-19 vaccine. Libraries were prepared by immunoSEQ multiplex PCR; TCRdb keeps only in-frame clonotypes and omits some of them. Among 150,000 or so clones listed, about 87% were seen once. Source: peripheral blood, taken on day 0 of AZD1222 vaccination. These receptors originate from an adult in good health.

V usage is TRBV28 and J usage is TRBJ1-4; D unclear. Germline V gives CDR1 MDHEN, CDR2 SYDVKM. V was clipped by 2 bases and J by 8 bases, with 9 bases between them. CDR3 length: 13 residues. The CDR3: CASSLQNPEKLFF. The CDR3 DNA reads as TGTGCCAGCAGTTTACAGAACCCCGAAAAACTGTTTTTT.

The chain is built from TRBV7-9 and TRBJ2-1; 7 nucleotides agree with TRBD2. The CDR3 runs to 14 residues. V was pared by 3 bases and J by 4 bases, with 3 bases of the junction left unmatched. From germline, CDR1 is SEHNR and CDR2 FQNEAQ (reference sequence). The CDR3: CASSFLGGYNEQFF. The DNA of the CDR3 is TGTGCCAGCAGCTTCCTCGGGGGGTACAATGAGCAGTTCTTC.

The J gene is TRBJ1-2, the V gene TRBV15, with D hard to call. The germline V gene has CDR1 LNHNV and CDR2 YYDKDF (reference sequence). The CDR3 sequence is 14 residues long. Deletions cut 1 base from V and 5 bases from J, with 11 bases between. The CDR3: CATSRGTAGYGYTF. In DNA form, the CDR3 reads TGTGCCACCAGCAGAGGGACGGCCGGGTATGGCTACACCTTC.

DNA for the CDR3: TGCGCCAGCAGCTTGGTCGGTAGGGGGCTAAGCGAGCAGTACTTC. Encoded protein: CASSLVGRGLSEQYF. V usage is TRBV5-1 and J usage is TRBJ2-7; 7 bases align to TRBD1. Germline lookup yields CDR1 SGHRS and CDR2 YFSETQ. The length of the CDR3 is 15 residues. J lost 6 bases, V lost 0 bases, and 9 bases had no gene match.